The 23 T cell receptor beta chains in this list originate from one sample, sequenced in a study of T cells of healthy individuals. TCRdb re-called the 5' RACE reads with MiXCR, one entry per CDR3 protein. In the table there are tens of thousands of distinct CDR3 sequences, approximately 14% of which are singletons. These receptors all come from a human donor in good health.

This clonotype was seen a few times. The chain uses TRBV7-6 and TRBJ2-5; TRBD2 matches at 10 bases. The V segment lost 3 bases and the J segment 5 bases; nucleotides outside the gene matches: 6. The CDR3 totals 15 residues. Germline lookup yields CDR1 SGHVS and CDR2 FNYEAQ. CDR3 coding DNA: TGTGCCAGCAGCTTTCTTAGCGGGAGGTCGGAGACCCAGTACTTC. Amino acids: CASSFLSGRSETQYF.

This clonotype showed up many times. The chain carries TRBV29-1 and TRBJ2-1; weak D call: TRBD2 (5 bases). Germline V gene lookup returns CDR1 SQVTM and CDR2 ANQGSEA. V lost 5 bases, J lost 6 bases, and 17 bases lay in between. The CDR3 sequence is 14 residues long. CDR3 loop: CSVSFKRSANEQFF. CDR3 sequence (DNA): TGCAGCGTTTCCTTTAAGCGGAGCGCCAATGAGCAGTTCTTC.

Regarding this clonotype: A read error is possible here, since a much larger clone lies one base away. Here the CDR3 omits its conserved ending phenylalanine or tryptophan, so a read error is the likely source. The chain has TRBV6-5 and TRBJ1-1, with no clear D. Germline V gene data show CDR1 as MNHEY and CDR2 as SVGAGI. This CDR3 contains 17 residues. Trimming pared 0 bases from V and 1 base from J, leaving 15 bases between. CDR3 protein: CASSYSLPKRQNTEAFS. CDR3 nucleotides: TGTGCCAGCAGTTACTCGTTGCCCAAGAGACAGAACACTGAAGCTTTCTCT.

The CDR3 spells CASSLQAGTSYEQYF. The CDR3 DNA follows: TGTGCCAGCAGCTTGCAAGCGGGCACCTCCTACGAGCAGTACTTC. The chain carries TRBV5-6 and TRBJ2-7; possible D gene TRBD2, 6 bases. The V end lost 1 base, the J end lost 0 bases, and 11 bases lay between the germline ends. This CDR3 spans 15 amino acids. Germline V gene data show CDR1 as SGHDT and CDR2 as YYEEEE.

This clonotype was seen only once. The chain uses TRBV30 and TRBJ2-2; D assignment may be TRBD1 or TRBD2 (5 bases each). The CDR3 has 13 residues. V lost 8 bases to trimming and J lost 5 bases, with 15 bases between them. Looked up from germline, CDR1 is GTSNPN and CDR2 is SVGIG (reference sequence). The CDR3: CARRGGETGELFF. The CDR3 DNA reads TGTGCCCGTAGGGGTGGGGAGACCGGGGAGCTGTTTTTT.

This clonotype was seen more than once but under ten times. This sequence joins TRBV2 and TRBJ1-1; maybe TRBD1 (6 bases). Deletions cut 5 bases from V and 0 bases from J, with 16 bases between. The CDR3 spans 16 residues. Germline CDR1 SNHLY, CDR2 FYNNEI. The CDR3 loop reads CASSFGGQGMNTEAFF. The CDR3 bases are TGTGCCAGCAGTTTTGGGGGCCAGGGGATGAACACTGAAGCTTTCTTT.

CDR3 bases: TGTGCCAGCAGCTTAACGGGCGGGGGCACAGATACGCAGTATTTT. Its translation is CASSLTGGGTDTQYF. This sequence joins TRBV7-2 and TRBJ2-3; maybe TRBD2 (6 bases). The V gene's germline CDR1 is SGHTA and CDR2 FQGNSA. V gave up 2 bases and J gave up 1 base, with 10 bases separating them. The CDR3 is 15 residues long.

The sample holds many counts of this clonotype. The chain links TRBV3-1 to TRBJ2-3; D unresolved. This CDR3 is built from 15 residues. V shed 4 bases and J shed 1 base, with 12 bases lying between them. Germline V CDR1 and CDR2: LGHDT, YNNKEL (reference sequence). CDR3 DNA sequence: TGTGCCAGCAGCCCGTTAGTTGTCGGCACAGATACGCAGTATTTT. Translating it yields CASSPLVVGTDTQYF.

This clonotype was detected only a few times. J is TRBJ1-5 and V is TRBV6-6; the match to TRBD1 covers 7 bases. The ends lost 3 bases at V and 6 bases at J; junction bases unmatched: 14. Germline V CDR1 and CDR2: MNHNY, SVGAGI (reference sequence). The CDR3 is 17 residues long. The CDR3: CASSYGFRQGEGQPQHF. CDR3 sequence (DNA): TGTGCCAGCAGTTATGGGTTTCGACAGGGTGAGGGTCAGCCCCAGCATTTT.

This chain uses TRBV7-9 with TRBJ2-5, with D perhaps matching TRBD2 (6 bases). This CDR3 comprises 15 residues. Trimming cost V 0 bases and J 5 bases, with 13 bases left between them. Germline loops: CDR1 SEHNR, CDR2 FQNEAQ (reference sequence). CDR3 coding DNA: TGTGCCAGCAGCTTAGCTTACCGGGACTGGGAGACCCAGTACTTC. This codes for CASSLAYRDWETQYF. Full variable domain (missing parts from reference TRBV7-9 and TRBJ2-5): DTGVSQNPRHKITKRGQNVTFRCDPISEHNRLYWYRQTLGQGPEFLTYFQNEAQLEKSRLLSDRFSAERPKGSFSTLEIQRTEQGDSAMYLCASSLAYRDWETQYFGPGTRLLVL.

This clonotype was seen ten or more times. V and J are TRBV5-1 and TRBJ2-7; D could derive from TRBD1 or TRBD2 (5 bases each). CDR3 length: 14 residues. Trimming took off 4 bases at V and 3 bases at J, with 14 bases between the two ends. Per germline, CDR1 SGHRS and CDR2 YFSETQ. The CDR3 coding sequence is TGCGCCAGCAGCCCCGAGGGGCTTTTCTACGAGCAGTACTTC. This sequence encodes CASSPEGLFYEQYF.

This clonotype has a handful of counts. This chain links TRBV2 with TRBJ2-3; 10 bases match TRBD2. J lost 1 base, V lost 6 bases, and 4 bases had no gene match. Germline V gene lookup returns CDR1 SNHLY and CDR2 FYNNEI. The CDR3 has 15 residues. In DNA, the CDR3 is TGTGCCAGCAGCCCTAGCGGGGGACGCACAGATACGCAGTATTTT. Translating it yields CASSPSGGRTDTQYF.

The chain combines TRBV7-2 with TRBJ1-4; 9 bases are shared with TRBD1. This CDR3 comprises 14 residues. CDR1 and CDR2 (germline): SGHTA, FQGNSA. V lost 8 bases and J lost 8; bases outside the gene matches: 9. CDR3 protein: CASGGTGIKEKLFF. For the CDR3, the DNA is TGTGCCAGCGGCGGGACAGGGATTAAGGAAAAACTGTTTTTT. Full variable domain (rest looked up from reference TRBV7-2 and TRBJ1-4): GAGVSQSPSNKVTEKGKDVELRCDPISGHTALYWYRQSLGQGLEFLIYFQGNSAPDKSGLPSDRFSAERTGGSVSTLTIQRTQQEDSAVYLCASGGTGIKEKLFFGSGTQLSVL.

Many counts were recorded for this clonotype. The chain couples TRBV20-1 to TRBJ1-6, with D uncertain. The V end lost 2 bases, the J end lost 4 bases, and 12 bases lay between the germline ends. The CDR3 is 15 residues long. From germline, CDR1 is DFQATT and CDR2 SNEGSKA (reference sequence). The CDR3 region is CSARSREIYNSPLHF. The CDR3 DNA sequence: TGCAGTGCTAGATCCCGGGAGATATATAATTCACCCCTCCACTTT.

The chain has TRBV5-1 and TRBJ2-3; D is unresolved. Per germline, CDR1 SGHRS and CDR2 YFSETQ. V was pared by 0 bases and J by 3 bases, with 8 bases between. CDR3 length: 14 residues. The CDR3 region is CASSLGPETDTQYF. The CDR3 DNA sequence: TGCGCCAGCAGCTTGGGTCCAGAAACAGATACGCAGTATTTT.

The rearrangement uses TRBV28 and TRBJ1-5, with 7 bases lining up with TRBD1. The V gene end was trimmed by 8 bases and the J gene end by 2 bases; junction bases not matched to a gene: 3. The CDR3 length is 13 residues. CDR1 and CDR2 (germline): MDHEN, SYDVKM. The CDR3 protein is CASFTGGNQPQHF. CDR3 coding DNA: TGTGCCAGCTTTACAGGGGGCAATCAGCCCCAGCATTTT.

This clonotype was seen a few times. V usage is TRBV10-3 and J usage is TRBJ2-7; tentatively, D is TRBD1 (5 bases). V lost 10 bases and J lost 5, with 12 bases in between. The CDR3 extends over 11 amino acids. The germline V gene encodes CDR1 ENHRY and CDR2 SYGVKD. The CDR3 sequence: CATGQDHEQYF. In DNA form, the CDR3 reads TGTGCCACCGGACAAGACCACGAGCAGTACTTC.

CDR3 amino acids: CASSQDTQKLTEAFF. The DNA of the CDR3 is TGCGCCAGCAGCCAAGATACGCAGAAATTAACTGAAGCTTTCTTT. This chain links TRBV4-3 with TRBJ1-1; no definite D call. CDR3 size: 15 residues. Germline CDR1 is LGHNA and CDR2 is YSLEER. The V end lost 0 bases, the J end lost 5 bases, and 13 bases lay between the germline ends.

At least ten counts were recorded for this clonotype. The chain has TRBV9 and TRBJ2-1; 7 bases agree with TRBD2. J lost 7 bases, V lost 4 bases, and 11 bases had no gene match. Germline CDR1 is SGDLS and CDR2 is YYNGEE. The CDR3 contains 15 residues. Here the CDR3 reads CASSLNGAGENEQFF. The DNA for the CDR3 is TGTGCCAGCAGCCTTAATGGGGCGGGAGAAAATGAGCAGTTCTTC.

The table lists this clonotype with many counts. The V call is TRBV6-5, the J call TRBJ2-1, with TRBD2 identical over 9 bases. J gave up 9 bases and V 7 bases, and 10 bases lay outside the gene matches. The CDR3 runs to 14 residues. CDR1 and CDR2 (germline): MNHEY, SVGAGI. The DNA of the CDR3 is TGTGCCAGCACCGAATCTCTAGCGGGAAGTGAGCAGTTCTTC. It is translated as CASTESLAGSEQFF.

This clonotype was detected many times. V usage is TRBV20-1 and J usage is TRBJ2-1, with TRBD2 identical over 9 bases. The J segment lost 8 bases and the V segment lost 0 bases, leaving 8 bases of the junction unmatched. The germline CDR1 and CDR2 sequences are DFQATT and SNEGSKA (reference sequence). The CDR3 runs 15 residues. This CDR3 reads CSARDGGWTSDEQFF. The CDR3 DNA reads TGCAGTGCTAGAGATGGGGGGTGGACTAGCGATGAGCAGTTCTTC.

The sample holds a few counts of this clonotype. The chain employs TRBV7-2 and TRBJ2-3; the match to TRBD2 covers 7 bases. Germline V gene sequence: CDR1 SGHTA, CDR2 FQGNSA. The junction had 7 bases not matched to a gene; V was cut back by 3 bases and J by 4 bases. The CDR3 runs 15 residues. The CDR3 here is CASSLVEGRADTQYF. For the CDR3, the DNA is TGTGCCAGCAGCTTGGTGGAGGGGAGGGCAGATACGCAGTATTTT.

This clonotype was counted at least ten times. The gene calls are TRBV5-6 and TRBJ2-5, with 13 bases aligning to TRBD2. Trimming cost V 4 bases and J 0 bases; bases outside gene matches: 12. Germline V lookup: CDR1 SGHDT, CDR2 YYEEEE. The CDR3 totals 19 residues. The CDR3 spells CASSAGLAGASWYQETQYF. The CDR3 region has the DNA TGTGCCAGCAGCGCCGGACTAGCGGGGGCCTCCTGGTACCAAGAGACCCAGTACTTC.